This T cell receptor (beta chain) is from a study of T cell responses to AZD1222 COVID-19 vaccine. General study points: White British donors predominated, females outnumbered males, and clonal diversity was possibly underestimated. With two AZD1222 doses given, Spike-specific TCR breadth and depth both rose. AZD1222 recipients seropositive at baseline numbered only five to seven.

This CDR3 has 17 amino acids. Per the germline V gene, CDR1 is SGHRS and CDR2 is YFSETQ. Deletions cut 7 bases from V and 1 base from J, with 23 bases between. Here immunoSEQ multiplex PCR was the method, and the copy in TCRdb shows in-frame clones only, minus some. The sample shows 95,000 to 100,000 clones, almost 90% of them seen only once. In the case of this clone: Its target is not known.

Samples with a second dose at about 4 or about 12 weeks were pooled together. The TCR comes from an adult who received the AZD1222 COVID-19 vaccine. The sequences come from peripheral blood, collected 28 days after the second AZD1222 dose. The rearrangement joins TRBV5-1 to TRBJ1-1; D is possibly TRBD1 (6 bases). The CDR3 DNA is TGCGCCAGCGGTACAGGGAAGGGTTGGAATCAGAACACTGAAGCTTTCTTT. Translation gives CASGTGKGWNQNTEAFF.